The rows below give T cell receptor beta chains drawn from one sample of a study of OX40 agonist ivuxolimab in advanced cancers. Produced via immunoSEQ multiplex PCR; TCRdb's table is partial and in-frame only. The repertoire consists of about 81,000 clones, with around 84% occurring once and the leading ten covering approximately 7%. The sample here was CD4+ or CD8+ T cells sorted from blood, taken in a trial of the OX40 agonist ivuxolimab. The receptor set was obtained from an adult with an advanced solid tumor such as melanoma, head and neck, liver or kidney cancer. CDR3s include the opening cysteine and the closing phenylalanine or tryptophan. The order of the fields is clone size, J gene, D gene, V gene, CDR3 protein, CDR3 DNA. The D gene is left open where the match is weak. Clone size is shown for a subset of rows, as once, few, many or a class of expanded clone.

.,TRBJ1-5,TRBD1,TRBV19,CASSHRDRGVQPQHF,TGTGCCAGTAGTCACCGGGACAGAGGAGTTCAGCCCCAGCATTTT
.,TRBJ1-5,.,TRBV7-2,CASSSGGTTNQPQHF,TGTGCCAGCAGCTCCGGGGGGACAACGAATCAGCCCCAGCATTTT
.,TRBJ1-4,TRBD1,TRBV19,CASSIVDREGQNEKLFF,TGTGCCAGTAGTATAGTGGACAGGGAAGGGCAGAATGAAAAACTGTTTTTT
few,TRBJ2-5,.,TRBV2,CASMALETQYF,TGTGCCAGCATGGCCTTGGAGACCCAGTACTTC
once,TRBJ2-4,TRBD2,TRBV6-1,CASSDRLAGLAKNIQYF,TGTGCCAGCAGTGACAGACTAGCGGGGTTAGCCAAAAACATTCAGTACTTC
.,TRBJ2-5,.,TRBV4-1,CASSRLGGAGGETQYF,TGCGCCAGCAGCCGGCTAGGGGGGGCCGGAGGCGAGACCCAGTACTTC
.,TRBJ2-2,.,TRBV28,CASSLGPGELFF,TGTGCCAGCAGTTTAGGGCCCGGGGAGCTGTTTTTT
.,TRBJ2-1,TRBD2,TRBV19,CASSIIEVSGRAIEQFF,TGTGCCAGTAGTATAATAGAGGTCAGCGGGAGGGCCATCGAGCAGTTCTTC
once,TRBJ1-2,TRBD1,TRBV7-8,CASSLGQADYGYTF,TGTGCCAGCAGCTTGGGACAGGCGGACTATGGCTACACCTTC
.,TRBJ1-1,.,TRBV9,CASSEEDEGRGTEAFF,TGTGCCAGCAGCGAGGAGGATGAGGGTAGGGGCACTGAAGCTTTCTTT
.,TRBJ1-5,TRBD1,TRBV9,CASSAGTGGPYSNQPQHF,TGTGCCAGCAGCGCCGGGACAGGGGGCCCTTATAGCAATCAGCCCCAGCATTTT
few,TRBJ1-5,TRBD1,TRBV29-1,CSVLGQGDQPQHF,TGCAGCGTTTTGGGACAGGGGGACCAGCCCCAGCATTTT